Each of the 8 T cell receptor beta chains below was sequenced from the same sample in a study of Graves' ophthalmopathy and Graves' hyperthyroidism. The sequenced template was RNA, covering the TCR beta CDR3 region. First-round RT-PCR used HTBI primers; second-round multiplex PCR followed. TCRdb used MiXCR to reprocess the multiplex PCR reads, holding one entry per CDR3 protein. The sample shows some 48,000 distinct CDR3 sequences, roughly 52% of them seen only once. Material: peripheral blood. The receptors were gathered from an adult man with Graves' ophthalmopathy.

The chain couples TRBV20-1 to TRBJ2-2; a weak D match, TRBD1 (5 bases). CDR1 and CDR2 from the germline V gene are DFQATT and SNEGSKA (reference sequence). V lost 3 bases and J 4 bases, leaving 18 bases between the germline ends. This CDR3 comprises 16 residues. CDR3 amino acids: CSARDTGHTITGELFF. Here the CDR3 DNA reads TGCAGTGCTAGGGATACCGGACACACGATCACCGGGGAGCTGTTTTTT.

Many counts were recorded for this clonotype. CDR3 sequence (DNA): TGCAGTGCTAGAGGTATGATAAGGGGGCAAGGAGACACCGGGGAGCTGTTTTTT. Translated: CSARGMIRGQGDTGELFF. The chain carries TRBV20-1 and TRBJ2-2; 7 nucleotides agree with TRBD1. This CDR3 is 18 amino acids long. Germline values: CDR1 DFQATT, CDR2 SNEGSKA (reference sequence). J gave up 3 bases and V 1 base, and 14 bases lay outside the gene matches.

V usage is TRBV10-1 and J usage is TRBJ2-3; D may be TRBD2 (5 bases). Germline loops: CDR1 WNHNN, CDR2 SYGVQD (reference sequence). This CDR3 region has 13 residues. V lost 5 bases, J lost 8 bases, and 14 bases lay in between. As DNA, the CDR3 is TGCGCCAGCAGTTCTTCCATTGGAGGTACGCAGTATTTT. The encoded protein is CASSSSIGGTQYF.

The CDR3 loop is CATSSSQGARNTIYF. CDR3 coding DNA: TGTGCCACCAGCAGTTCCCAGGGGGCTAGAAACACCATATATTTT. The V gene is TRBV15, the J gene TRBJ1-3; 8 bases agree with TRBD1. The V segment lost 3 bases and the J segment 5 bases; nucleotides outside the gene matches: 6. This CDR3 has 15 residues. Germline loops: CDR1 LNHNV, CDR2 YYDKDF (reference sequence).

This clonotype is a singleton in its sample. The conserved phenylalanine or tryptophan normally closing the CDR3 is absent here, so this likely arose from a read error. The chain joins TRBV19 to TRBJ2-6, with D maybe TRBD2 (6 bases). V lost 5 bases to trimming and J lost 0 bases, with 17 bases between them. Germline lookup yields CDR1 LNHDA and CDR2 SQIVND (reference sequence). This CDR3 has 18 residues. The CDR3 DNA reads TGTGCCAGTAGTGCCGAGGAGGGAGCCACCTCTGGGGCCAACGTCCTGACTTGC. It specifies CASSAEEGATSGANVLTC.

This clonotype was seen a handful of times. The CDR3 here is CASSLDLREHEQYF. CDR3 sequence (DNA): TGTGCCAGCAGCTTAGATTTGCGGGAGCACGAGCAGTACTTC. V gene TRBV7-9 combines with J gene TRBJ2-7; 7 nucleotides align to TRBD2. The CDR3 covers 14 residues. V shed 1 base, J shed 5 bases, and the junction held 5 bases outside the gene matches. Germline CDR1 SEHNR, CDR2 FQNEAQ (reference sequence).

This sequence joins TRBV24-1 and TRBJ2-2, with TRBD2 matching 9 bases. After removal of 5 bases from V and 7 bases from J, the junction contained 13 bases not matched to a gene. This CDR3 is 17 amino acids long. CDR1 is KGHDR, CDR2 SFDVKD, per germline. CDR3 protein: CATSAIGPSGNHGELFF. DNA for the CDR3: TGTGCCACCAGTGCTATAGGGCCTAGCGGGAATCACGGGGAGCTGTTTTTT.

This clonotype counts as medium-sized. V is TRBV20-1 and J is TRBJ2-7, with 10 nucleotides matching TRBD2. This CDR3 spans 14 amino acids. Germline assignment: CDR1 DFQATT and CDR2 SNEGSKA (reference sequence). J lost 2 bases, V lost 3 bases, and 4 bases had no gene match. The CDR3 loop reads CSARPSGRAYEQYF. CDR3 in DNA: TGCAGTGCTAGGCCTAGCGGGAGAGCCTACGAGCAGTACTTC.